This T cell receptor beta chain originates from a study of beta chain features in type 1 diabetes. The germline CDR1 and CDR2 sequences are MNHEY and SVGAGI. The CDR3 runs to 15 residues. The ends were cut back, 2 bases at V and 9 bases at J, with 17 bases in the middle. The authors reverse transcribed all of the isolated RNA, so sequencing captured expressed TCRB transcripts. TCRdb's table, derived via immunoSEQ multiplex PCR, lists solely in-frame clones and lacks some. There are 810,000 or so clones in the sample; about a sixth occur only once, and about 0.025% lies in the top ten. This TCR came from a woman between 18 and 30 years old in good health. Sequenced input: naive CD4+ T cells from blood. This chain uses TRBV6-5 with TRBJ2-4, with unresolved D. The CDR3 DNA reads as TGTGCCAGCAGTTACCGACGACACGTCGTTATCATTCAGTACTTC. This translates into CASSYRRHVVIIQYF.